This T cell receptor beta chain was found in a study of neoadjuvant anti-PD-1 for oral cavity cancer. Background on the study: Most patients had three to four biweekly doses of 3 mg/kg nivolumab before resection. Study-level results: With a few patients per group, TCR findings need larger cohorts.

Patients were newly diagnosed with stage II-IVA oral cavity squamous cell carcinoma without prior systemic or radiation treatment. Cohort: HPV-negative, locally advanced oral cavity squamous cell carcinoma patients. To note about this clone: No antigen is known for it.

Deletions cut 11 bases from V and 4 bases from J, with 16 bases between. The length of the CDR3 is 13 residues. The V gene's germline CDR1 is SNHLY and CDR2 FYNNEI. Using immunoSEQ multiplex PCR, the repertoire was profiled, and TCRdb retains in-frame clones only, with some absent. The sample lists around 81,000 clones, approximately 84% seen once, with about 2.9% in the top ten. The sequencing here drew on PBMCs, taken before nivolumab (anti-PD-1) treatment. The clonotype comes from a person between 40 and 85 years old with oral cavity squamous cell carcinoma. The chain has TRBV2 and TRBJ2-3; possibly TRBD1 for D (5 bases). As DNA, the CDR3 is TGTGCCCACTCAAGGGCAGGGCCAGATACGCAGTATTTT. It is translated as CAHSRAGPDTQYF.